This T cell receptor beta chain was sequenced in a study of cytomegalovirus exposure and HLA in healthy donors. Whole-study results and caveats: The study dropped some indistinguishable V segments, TRBV6-2 and TRBV6-3 among them. In vitro data verified three CMV-associated chains as specific for CMV antigens.

The CDR3 length is 13 residues. The V and J ends lost 5 bases and 5 bases, in that order; junction bases with no gene match: 5. Germline V CDR1 and CDR2: SEHNR, FQNEAQ (reference sequence). PCR used 60 Vbeta primers and 13 Jbeta primers. Sequencing was performed with immunoSEQ multiplex PCR; in TCRdb, only in-frame clones are kept and a portion is missing. Of 55,000 to 70,000 clones listed, roughly 85% were seen once; the top ten hold about 2.1%. This clone came up once. What it binds is unknown. This receptor was obtained from a woman under 40 in good health and CMV-seronegative. The chain carries TRBV7-9 and TRBJ1-2; 7 bases fit TRBD1. The sequenced sample consisted of PBMCs. CDR3 protein: CASSDSGGYGYTF. CDR3 coding DNA: TGTGCCAGCAGCGATTCAGGGGGGTATGGCTACACCTTC.